Each of the 12 T cell receptor beta chains below was sequenced from the same sample in a study of blood T cell repertoires in COVID-19. Here immunoSEQ multiplex PCR was the method, and the copy in TCRdb shows in-frame clones only, minus some. Here the sample spans about 140,000 clones, roughly 84% being singletons. Specimen: peripheral blood. These receptors were obtained from a human donor in a cohort sampled during active COVID-19.

V is TRBV5-4 and J is TRBJ2-7; 8 positions agree with TRBD1. Germline assignment: CDR1 SGHNT and CDR2 YYREEE (reference sequence). The J segment lost 2 bases and the V segment lost 4 bases, leaving 8 bases of the junction unmatched. CDR3 length equals 15 residues. CDR3 in DNA: TGTGCCAGCAGCCCCGGACAGGGCATAACCTACGAGCAGTACTTC. It is translated as CASSPGQGITYEQYF.

V and J are TRBV4-1 and TRBJ2-1; perhaps TRBD2 as D (6 bases). The CDR3 runs 17 residues. CDR1 and CDR2 (germline): MGHRA, YSYEKL. With 0 bases removed from V and 0 bases from J, the gap between germline ends came to 12 bases. The CDR3 nucleotides read TGCGCCAGCAGCCAAGAAAATGGGGGGACCTCCTACAATGAGCAGTTCTTC. This encodes CASSQENGGTSYNEQFF.

V gene TRBV25-1 combines with J gene TRBJ1-2, with a possible D match to TRBD1 (5 bases). Trimming removed 9 bases at V and 4 bases at J, with 9 bases between. The CDR3 runs 11 residues. Germline V gene data show CDR1 as MGHDK and CDR2 as SYGVNS. CDR3 in DNA: TGTGCCAGTAGTAGGGGCTATGGCTACACCTTC. Translation gives CASSRGYGYTF.

This clone has a count of ten or more. The chain recombines TRBV5-4 with TRBJ2-7; D unresolved. V lost 0 bases, J lost 3 bases, and 7 bases lay in between. Germline V gene lookup returns CDR1 SGHNT and CDR2 YYREEE (reference sequence). This CDR3 contains 13 residues. This CDR3 reads CASSLGQNYEQYF. As DNA, the CDR3 is TGTGCCAGCAGCTTGGGCCAGAACTACGAGCAGTACTTC.

In the case of this clone: Possible read error: a much larger clone is one base away. The gene calls are TRBV7-9 and TRBJ1-2; the D gene is possibly TRBD1 (5 bases). CDR1 is SEHNR, CDR2 FQNEAQ, per germline (reference sequence). The CDR3 totals 13 residues. CDR3: CAGSDLGASGYTF. The CDR3, as DNA: TGTGCCGGCAGCGACCTTGGGGCGAGCGGCTACACCTTC.

Details on this clone: Other DNA sequences from this sample encode an identical CDR3 as well. The chain joins TRBV9 to TRBJ2-1; no reliable D call. This CDR3 has 12 residues. V lost 5 bases and J lost 3, with 6 bases in between. CDR1 and CDR2 (germline): SGDLS, YYNGEE. The CDR3 sequence is CASSPSYNEQFF. DNA for the CDR3: TGTGCCAGCAGTCCCAGCTACAATGAGCAGTTCTTC. The full variable domain, with the rest looked up from reference TRBV9 and TRBJ2-1, is DSGVTQTPKHLITATGQRVTLRCSPRSGDLSVYWYQQSLDQGLQFLIQYYNGEERAKGNILERFSAQQFPDLHSELNLSSLELGDSALYFCASSPSYNEQFFGPGTRLTVL.

The chain links TRBV6-5 to TRBJ1-5; 9 nucleotides agree with TRBD1. CDR1 and CDR2 from the germline V gene are MNHEY and SVGAGI. This CDR3 is built from 13 residues. The trim removed 6 bases at V and 7 bases at J, leaving 4 bases unmatched. In DNA, the CDR3 is TGTGCCAGCAGCACAGACAGGGGGCAGCCCCAGCATTTT. Its protein is CASSTDRGQPQHF.

The genes are TRBV19 and TRBJ1-1; D might be TRBD1 (6 bases). Germline CDR1 reads LNHDA; CDR2 reads SQIVND (reference sequence). The CDR3 loop spans 14 amino acids. Trimming took 3 bases from V and 1 from J, leaving 9 bases between them. In DNA, the CDR3 is TGTGCCAGTAGTATCATAGGGGGGAACACTGAAGCTTTCTTT. This codes for CASSIIGGNTEAFF.

This chain uses TRBV14 with TRBJ2-5; TRBD1 agrees at 7 bases. In germline, CDR1 is SGHDN, CDR2 FVKESK. J gave up 1 base and V 4 bases, and 15 bases lay outside the gene matches. This CDR3 comprises 18 residues. CDR3 sequence: CASSPHRLGTDPQETQYF. The CDR3 DNA reads as TGTGCCAGCAGCCCGCACAGACTCGGGACAGATCCCCAAGAGACCCAGTACTTC.

This chain connects TRBV15 to TRBJ2-6; 10 nucleotides line up with TRBD2. Germline CDR1 LNHNV, CDR2 YYDKDF (reference sequence). This CDR3 contains 22 residues. The V gene end was trimmed by 5 bases and the J gene end by 0 bases; junction bases not matched to a gene: 19. In DNA form, the CDR3 reads TGTGCCACCAGCCTCCTCCCAGCGGGGGGGCCCTTAACAAGCTCTGGGGCCAACGTCCTGACTTTC. It specifies CATSLLPAGGPLTSSGANVLTF.

This clone came up a few times. The chain uses TRBV7-9 and TRBJ1-4; TRBD1 matches 7 bases. CDR3 length: 12 residues. Germline V gene data show CDR1 as SEHNR and CDR2 as FQNEAQ (reference sequence). The V segment lost 7 bases and the J segment 7 bases; nucleotides outside the gene matches: 3. In DNA form, the CDR3 reads TGTGCCAGCAAGGGGGCGGGTGAAAAACTGTTTTTT. The encoded protein is CASKGAGEKLFF.

The chain is built from TRBV2 and TRBJ1-4, with D uncertain. Germline V gene data show CDR1 as SNHLY and CDR2 as FYNNEI. The CDR3 spans 13 residues. V was trimmed by 8 bases and J by 8 bases, leaving 15 bases between them. The CDR3 sequence is CASHYTSGEKLFF. CDR3 coding DNA: TGTGCCAGCCATTATACCTCGGGGGAAAAACTGTTTTTT.